This TCR beta chain was identified in a study of blood T cell repertoires in COVID-19. For the study at large: Researchers got acute and convalescent COVID-19 samples from the United States, Italy and Spain. T cells, B-cell-depleted T cells, or PBMCs supplied cDNA or gDNA.

Produced via immunoSEQ multiplex PCR; TCRdb's table is partial and in-frame only. The data contain 85,000 to 120,000 clones, about 80% of them singletons. The source is a woman aged 55-70 years with acute or convalescent COVID-19. The sample taken for sequencing was peripheral blood.

As DNA, the CDR3 is TGTGCCAGCTCACCCACGGGTTCTTATGGAAACACCATATATTTT. Translated: CASSPTGSYGNTIYF. This chain links TRBV18 with TRBJ1-3, with no clear D. Germline values: CDR1 KGHSH, CDR2 LQKENI. V was trimmed by 3 bases and J by 3 bases, leaving 12 bases between them. This CDR3 contains 15 residues.